Sequencing of this T cell receptor beta chain was carried out in a study of CD8 T cells in Susac syndrome. Study outcomes and limitations: It was acknowledged by the study that relatively few individuals were included in its TCR sequencing and HLA analysis.

CD8+ and CD4+ T cells taken from blood had their TCR beta sequenced. In regard to this clonotype: Antigen: not known.

Random hexamers were used to reverse transcribe the RNA input (roughly 0.5 to 1 ug). TCR beta CDR3 was amplified by immunoSEQ covering 54 Vbeta and 13 Jbeta. TCRdb analysed the immunoSEQ multiplex PCR reads with MiXCR anew, one entry per CDR3 protein. The table includes 170,000 or so distinct CDR3 sequences, roughly 95% detected once. Per the germline V gene, CDR1 is MNHEY and CDR2 is SVGAGI. This CDR3 has 15 amino acids. Trimming removed 10 bases from V and 9 bases from J, with 26 bases in between. The sequence came from a human donor with multiple sclerosis. V is TRBV6-5 and J is TRBJ2-3, with no clear D. The material sequenced was CD8+ T cells from PBMCs. CDR3 sequence (DNA): TGTGCCACCGCTTCTCTCCCCCGCCTTAAGAACACGCAGTATTTT. It codes for CATASLPRLKNTQYF.